This T cell receptor (beta chain) was identified in a study of CD8 T cells in Susac syndrome. Study findings and constraints: TCR sequencing and HLA analysis covered a relatively small number of individuals.

The CDR3 loop spans 13 amino acids. Germline CDR1 LGHNA, CDR2 YNFKEQ. Trimming removed 3 bases at V and 7 bases at J, with 10 bases between. The sample holds one count of this clonotype. Its antigen is unknown. CD8+ and CD4+ T cells circulating in blood were sequenced for TCR beta. Reverse transcription of roughly 0.45 to 1 ug RNA used random hexamers. The TCR beta CDR3 was amplified by immunoSEQ multiplex PCR across 54 Vbeta, 13 Jbeta. Each CDR3 protein gets one entry after TCRdb re-called the immunoSEQ multiplex PCR reads with MiXCR. The top ten clones hold more than 0.09% of a sample with about 180,000 distinct CDR3 sequences, approximately 96% of them seen once.

This chain joins TRBV4-2 and TRBJ1-5; D is ambiguous. This receptor was obtained from a human donor with multiple sclerosis. What was sequenced was CD4+ T cells from PBMCs. This CDR3 is CASSQASDQPQHF. In nucleotides, the CDR3 is TGTGCCAGCAGCCAGGCGAGTGACCAGCCCCAGCATTTT.